This TCR beta chain was captured in a study of read filtering for tumor transcriptome and immune sequencing. For the study at large: The cohort had approximately 16 men and approximately 13 women aged about 45 to 90, mean roughly 70 years.

J lost 5 bases, V lost 4 bases, and 6 bases had no gene match. This CDR3 comprises 14 residues. This clonotype was observed many times. The antigen is undetermined. Study results and caveats: Around 82% of IR-seq clonotypes had a single read, yet these held approximately 4% of reads.

From around 440 ng of RNA, a library with molecular barcoded alpha/delta and beta/gamma adaptors was made. MiXCR, run by TCRdb on the reads, gives a single entry per CDR3 protein. The profile shows 100,000 to 150,000 distinct CDR3 sequences, 10% to 15% of them singletons. At the time of active disease, bone marrow was collected from every patient. This TCR was sampled from a donor at least 40 years old with multiple myeloma. Sequenced input: a population of CD138-negative cells sorted from bone marrow. This sequence joins TRBV12-3 or TRBV12-4 and TRBJ2-7, with 9 bases lining up with TRBD2. CDR3 DNA sequence: TGTGCCAGCAGTTCTGATAGCGGGAGAAACGAGCAGTACTTC. Its protein is CASSSDSGRNEQYF.